Sequencing of this T cell receptor beta chain was carried out in a study of CD8+CD57+ T cells in acquired aplastic anemia. Overall study: The DNA of sorted CD4+ and CD8+ cells averaged around 3 ug.

Genomic DNA acted as the template from which TCR beta VDJ combination and CDR3 sequence profiling were carried out. MiXCR was run by TCRdb on the reads, yielding one entry per CDR3 protein. The sample has 100,000 to 150,000 distinct CDR3 sequences; 41% are singletons. Trimming took 6 bases from V and 0 from J, leaving 10 bases between them. The CDR3 is made up of 14 amino acids. The germline CDR1 and CDR2 sequences are MNHEY and SMNVEV (reference sequence). In the case of this clonotype: Its antigen remains unidentified.

Whole-study results and caveats: Patients versus controls showed no significant CD8+ Simpson's diversity difference. Patients and controls shared 25 to 30 CD8+ CDR3 sequences.

The source of this sequence is a human donor in good health, serving as a control. V and J are TRBV27 and TRBJ2-3; D is possibly TRBD1 (5 bases). Material: sorted CD4+, CD8+, or CD8+CD57+ T cells (not recorded which) from PBMCs. The CDR3 spells CASSEWGSTDTQYF. DNA for the CDR3: TGTGCCAGCAGCGAATGGGGCAGCACAGATACGCAGTATTTT.